This entry features one T cell receptor (beta chain) sequence. Its specificity is not known. These data originate in a study of cytomegalovirus exposure and HLA in healthy donors. Study findings and constraints: The classifier, whose performance was assessed in both the original and validation cohorts, reportedly diagnosed cytomegalovirus status with high specificity and sensitivity. An observed cluster of highly shared sequence variants was recorded as a likely sequencing artifact.

As for the donors, each was a healthy bone marrow donor. PCR used 60 Vbeta primers and 13 Jbeta primers. The assay was immunoSEQ multiplex PCR, and TCRdb's table has in-frame clones only and misses some. The sample lists over 150,000 clones, around 85% occurring once. CDR3 size: 14 residues. CDR1 is MNHNS, CDR2 SASEGT, per germline. The V end lost 3 bases, the J end lost 8 bases, and 16 bases lay between the germline ends. The TCR was taken from a male donor in good health and CMV-seronegative. The chain links TRBV6-1 to TRBJ1-2; tentatively, D is TRBD1 (5 bases). The sequenced sample consisted of PBMCs. This CDR3 is CASSEGGARLGYTF. As DNA, the CDR3 is TGTGCCAGCAGTGAGGGAGGGGCGCGTCTCGGCTACACCTTC.